Listed below are T cell receptor beta chains from one sample, sequenced in a study of PD-1 blockade in classical Hodgkin lymphoma. Profiling relied on immunoSEQ multiplex PCR, and the TCRdb table lists in-frame clones only, not all of them. The sample shows about 64,000 clones, 85% to 95% of them seen only once. This material consisted of peripheral blood mononuclear cells (PBMCs), taken before the fourth cycle of nivolumab. All receptors derive from a human donor with classical Hodgkin lymphoma. CDR3s include the opening cysteine and the closing phenylalanine or tryptophan.

TRBJ1-1	TRBV27	CASSFQGLGGTEAFF
TRBJ1-4	TRBV18	CASTRMDEKLFF
TRBJ2-7	TRBV6-5	CASSYSTGFSYEQYF
TRBJ2-7	TRBV4-1	CASSQVARGSTESYEQYF
TRBJ2-7	TRBV7-9	CASSSGLAGAEQYF
TRBJ2-1	TRBV2	CASSETLASGEQFF
TRBJ1-2	TRBV6-1	CANQGNGYTF
TRBJ2-5	TRBV11-2	CASSKVSGGATETQYF
TRBJ2-7	TRBV28	CASSFEGGGRPYEQYF
TRBJ1-1	TRBV19	CASSIQGNGPTEAFF
TRBJ2-2	TRBV7-2	CALKGWNTGELFF
TRBJ2-7	TRBV18	CASSPGTSMNEQYF
TRBJ2-7	TRBV6-6	CASSRLAGSYEQYF
TRBJ2-7	TRBV19	CASSTPGGVDEQYF
TRBJ2-7	TRBV27	CASSSQVASYEQYF